The clone carrying this TCR beta chain has a single count. Mismatch with germline at one junction end may stem from a read error. The data belong to a study of blood T cell repertoires in COVID-19. Study context: Material from acute and convalescent COVID-19 was sourced from the United States, Italy and Spain.

Germline CDR1 reads SGHTA; CDR2 reads FQGNSA. The CDR3 covers 13 residues. Sequencing was performed with immunoSEQ multiplex PCR; in TCRdb, only in-frame clones are kept and a portion is missing. In the table there are roughly 240,000 clones, 80% to 90% of which are singletons. Participant ages covered about 18 to 100 years across 24 US areas. The chain links TRBV7-2 to TRBJ2-5; weak D call: TRBD2 (6 bases). The origin of this receptor is a woman aged 40 to 55 who had been exposed to COVID-19. Sequenced material: PBMCs or T cells enriched from blood (not recorded which). The CDR3 coding sequence is TGTGCCAGCAGCTCCTCGACTAGGGAGACCCACTACTTC. This encodes CASSSSTRETHYF.